This TCR beta chain came from a study of Ad26.COV2.S vaccination and SARS-CoV-2 variants. On the study more broadly: In the study, Ad26.COV2.S was injected intramuscularly once, or twice 56 days apart. Points from the study as a whole: Participants in the vaccine arm had higher spike-specific TCR breadth; placebo recipients had lower.

Treatment defined: 19 received Ad26.COV2.S at low or high dose, single or two shots; roughly five received placebo; per-sample allocation not given. The samples were gathered on day 63 after the first injection of vaccine or placebo. Boston supplied an adult donor aged 18-55 years. Data came from immunoSEQ multiplex PCR; TCRdb stores just in-frame clones and leaves some out. This table holds around 370,000 clones, 70% to 90% found once. Note on this clone: The antigen remains unidentified. The junction does not match germline at one end; this may be a read error.

Germline CDR1 reads SGHTA; CDR2 reads FQGNSA. The CDR3 contains 18 residues. The V call is TRBV7-2, the J call TRBJ2-2; 11 nucleotides line up with TRBD1. This sample comprised peripheral blood, obtained in a trial of Ad26.COV2.S vaccine versus placebo. The source of this sequence is a person between 18 and 65 years old who received the Ad26.COV2.S COVID-19 vaccine or a placebo. The CDR3 region is CASSPSPGQGDYTGELFF. CDR3 nucleotide sequence: TGTGCCAGCAGCCCCAGTCCGGGACAGGGGGATTACACCGGGGAACTGTTTTTT.